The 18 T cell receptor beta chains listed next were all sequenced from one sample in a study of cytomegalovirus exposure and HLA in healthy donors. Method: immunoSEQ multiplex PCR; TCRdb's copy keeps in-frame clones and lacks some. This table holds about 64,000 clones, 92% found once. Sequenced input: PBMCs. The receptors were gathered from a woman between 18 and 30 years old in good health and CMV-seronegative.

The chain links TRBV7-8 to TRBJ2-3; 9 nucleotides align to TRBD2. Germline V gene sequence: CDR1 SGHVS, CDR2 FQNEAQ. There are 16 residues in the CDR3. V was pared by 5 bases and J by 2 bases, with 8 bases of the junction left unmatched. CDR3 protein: CASSPGVAGVTDTQYF. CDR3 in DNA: TGTGCCAGCAGCCCCGGGGTAGCGGGGGTCACAGATACGCAGTATTTT.

The CDR3 DNA is TGTGCCAGCCAGGGGTTCCAAGAGACCCAGTACTTC. Protein: CASQGFQETQYF. The rearrangement links TRBV28 to TRBJ2-5, with D possibly matching TRBD1 (6 bases). Trimming left V 8 bases short and J 1 base short, with 8 bases between. Germline V lookup: CDR1 MDHEN, CDR2 SYDVKM. This CDR3 contains 12 residues.

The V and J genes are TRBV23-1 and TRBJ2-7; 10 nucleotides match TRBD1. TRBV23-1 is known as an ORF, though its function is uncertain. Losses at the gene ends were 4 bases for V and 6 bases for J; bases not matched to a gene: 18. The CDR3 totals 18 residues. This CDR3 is CASSPSGQGGRRPGEQYF. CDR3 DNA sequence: TGCGCCAGCAGTCCCTCCGGACAGGGGGGCCGACGTCCTGGCGAGCAGTACTTC.

In DNA, the CDR3 is TGCAGCGTTCCGGGACTAGCGGGAGTCTCCTACAATGAGCAGTTCTTC. Translation gives CSVPGLAGVSYNEQFF. V is TRBV29-1 and J is TRBJ2-1, with 14 positions matching TRBD2. CDR1 is SQVTM, CDR2 ANQGSEA, per germline. The V and J ends lost 5 bases and 0 bases, in that order; junction bases with no gene match: 3. This CDR3 comprises 16 residues.

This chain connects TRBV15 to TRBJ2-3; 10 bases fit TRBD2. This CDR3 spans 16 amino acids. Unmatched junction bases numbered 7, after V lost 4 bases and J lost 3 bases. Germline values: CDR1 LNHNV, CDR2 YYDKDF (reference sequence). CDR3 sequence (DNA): TGTGCCACCAGCACCTGGAGCGGGGGGGCGACAGATACGCAGTATTTT. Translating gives CATSTWSGGATDTQYF.

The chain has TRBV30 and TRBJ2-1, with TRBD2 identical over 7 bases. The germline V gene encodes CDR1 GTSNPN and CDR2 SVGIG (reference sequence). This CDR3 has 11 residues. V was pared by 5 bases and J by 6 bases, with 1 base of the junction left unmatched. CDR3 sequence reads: CAWGGGNEQFF. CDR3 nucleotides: TGTGCCTGGGGCGGGGGCAATGAGCAGTTCTTC.

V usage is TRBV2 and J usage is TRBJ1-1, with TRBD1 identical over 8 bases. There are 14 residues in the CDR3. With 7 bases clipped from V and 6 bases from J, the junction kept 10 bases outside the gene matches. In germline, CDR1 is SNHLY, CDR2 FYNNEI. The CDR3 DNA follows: TGTGCCAGCATTACGGACAGGGCGACGGCTGAAGCTTTCTTT. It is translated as CASITDRATAEAFF.

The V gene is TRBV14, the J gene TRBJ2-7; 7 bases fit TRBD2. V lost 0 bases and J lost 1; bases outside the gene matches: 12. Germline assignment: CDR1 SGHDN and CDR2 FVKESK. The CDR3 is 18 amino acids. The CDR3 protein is CASSQDPLGSGYSYEQYF. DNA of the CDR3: TGTGCCAGCAGCCAAGACCCCTTGGGTAGCGGGTATTCCTACGAGCAGTACTTC.

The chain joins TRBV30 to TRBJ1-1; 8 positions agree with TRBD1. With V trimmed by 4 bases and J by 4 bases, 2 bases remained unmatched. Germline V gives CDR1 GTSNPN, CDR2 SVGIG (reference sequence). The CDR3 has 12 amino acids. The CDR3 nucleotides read TGTGCCTGGAATACAGGGGGCACTGAAGCTTTCTTT. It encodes CAWNTGGTEAFF.

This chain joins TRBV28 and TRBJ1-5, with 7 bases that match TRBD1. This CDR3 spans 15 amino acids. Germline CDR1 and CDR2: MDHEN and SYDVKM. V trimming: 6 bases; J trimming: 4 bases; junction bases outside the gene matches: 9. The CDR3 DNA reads TGTGCCAGCAGACATGAACAGGGGACGAATCAGCCCCAGCATTTT. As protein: CASRHEQGTNQPQHF.

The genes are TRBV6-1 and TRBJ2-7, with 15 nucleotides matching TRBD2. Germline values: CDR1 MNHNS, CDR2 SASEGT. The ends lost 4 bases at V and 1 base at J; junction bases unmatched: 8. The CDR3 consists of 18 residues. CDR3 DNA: TGTGCCAGCAGTGCCCGGACTAGCGGGAGGGAAGAGTCCTACGAGCAGTACTTC. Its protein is CASSARTSGREESYEQYF.

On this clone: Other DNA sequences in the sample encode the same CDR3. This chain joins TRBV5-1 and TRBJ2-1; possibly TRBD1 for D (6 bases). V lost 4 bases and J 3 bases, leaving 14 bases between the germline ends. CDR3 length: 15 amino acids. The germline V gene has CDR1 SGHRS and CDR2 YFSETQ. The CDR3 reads CASSPGQGNYNEQFF. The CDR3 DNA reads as TGCGCCAGCAGCCCCGGGCAGGGGAACTACAATGAGCAGTTCTTC.

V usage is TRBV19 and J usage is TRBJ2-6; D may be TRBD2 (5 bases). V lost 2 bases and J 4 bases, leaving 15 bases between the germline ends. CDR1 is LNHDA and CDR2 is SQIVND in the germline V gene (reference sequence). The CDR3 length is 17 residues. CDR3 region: CASSIKRGSSGANVLTF. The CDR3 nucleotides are TGTGCCAGTAGTATAAAAAGAGGGTCTTCGGGGGCCAACGTCCTGACTTTC. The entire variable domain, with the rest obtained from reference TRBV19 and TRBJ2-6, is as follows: DGGITQSPKYLFRKEGQNVTLSCEQNLNHDAMYWYRQDPGQGLRLIYYSQIVNDFQKGDIAEGYSVSREKKESFPLTVTSAQKNPTAFYLCASSIKRGSSGANVLTFGAGSRLTVL.

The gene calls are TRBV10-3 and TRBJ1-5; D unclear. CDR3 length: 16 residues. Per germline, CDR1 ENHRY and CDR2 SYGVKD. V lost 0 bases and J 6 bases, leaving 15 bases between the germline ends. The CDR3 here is CAISESLGANSQPQHF. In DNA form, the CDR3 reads TGTGCCATCAGTGAGTCGTTGGGCGCGAATAGTCAGCCCCAGCATTTT.

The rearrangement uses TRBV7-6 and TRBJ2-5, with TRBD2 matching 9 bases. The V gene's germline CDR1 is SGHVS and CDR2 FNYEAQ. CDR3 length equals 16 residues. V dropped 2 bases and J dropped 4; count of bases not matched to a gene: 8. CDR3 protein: CASSLYGKTSGETQYF. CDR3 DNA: TGTGCCAGCAGCTTATATGGGAAGACTAGCGGAGAGACCCAGTACTTC.

CDR3 sequence reads: CASSYSSGLESQHF. CDR3 coding DNA: TGTGCCAGCAGTTACTCTTCAGGGTTGGAGTCTCAGCATTTT. The chain has TRBV6-5 and TRBJ1-5; possible D gene TRBD1, 5 bases. This CDR3 is built from 14 residues. V was pared by 0 bases and J by 13 bases, with 16 bases between. Germline V lookup: CDR1 MNHEY, CDR2 SVGAGI.

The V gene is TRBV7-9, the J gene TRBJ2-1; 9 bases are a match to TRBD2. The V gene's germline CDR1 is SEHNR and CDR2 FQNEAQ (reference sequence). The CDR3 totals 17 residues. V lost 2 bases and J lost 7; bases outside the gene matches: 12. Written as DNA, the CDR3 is TGTGCCAGCAGCTTAAGTCCCCTAGCGGGGACGGAGAATGAGCAGTTCTTC. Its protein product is CASSLSPLAGTENEQFF.

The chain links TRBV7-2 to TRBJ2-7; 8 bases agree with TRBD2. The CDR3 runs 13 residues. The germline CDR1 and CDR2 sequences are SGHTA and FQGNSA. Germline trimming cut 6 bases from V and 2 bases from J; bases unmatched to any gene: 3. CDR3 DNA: TGTGCCAGCAGGCTTAGCGGGACCTACGAGCAGTACTTC. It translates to CASRLSGTYEQYF.